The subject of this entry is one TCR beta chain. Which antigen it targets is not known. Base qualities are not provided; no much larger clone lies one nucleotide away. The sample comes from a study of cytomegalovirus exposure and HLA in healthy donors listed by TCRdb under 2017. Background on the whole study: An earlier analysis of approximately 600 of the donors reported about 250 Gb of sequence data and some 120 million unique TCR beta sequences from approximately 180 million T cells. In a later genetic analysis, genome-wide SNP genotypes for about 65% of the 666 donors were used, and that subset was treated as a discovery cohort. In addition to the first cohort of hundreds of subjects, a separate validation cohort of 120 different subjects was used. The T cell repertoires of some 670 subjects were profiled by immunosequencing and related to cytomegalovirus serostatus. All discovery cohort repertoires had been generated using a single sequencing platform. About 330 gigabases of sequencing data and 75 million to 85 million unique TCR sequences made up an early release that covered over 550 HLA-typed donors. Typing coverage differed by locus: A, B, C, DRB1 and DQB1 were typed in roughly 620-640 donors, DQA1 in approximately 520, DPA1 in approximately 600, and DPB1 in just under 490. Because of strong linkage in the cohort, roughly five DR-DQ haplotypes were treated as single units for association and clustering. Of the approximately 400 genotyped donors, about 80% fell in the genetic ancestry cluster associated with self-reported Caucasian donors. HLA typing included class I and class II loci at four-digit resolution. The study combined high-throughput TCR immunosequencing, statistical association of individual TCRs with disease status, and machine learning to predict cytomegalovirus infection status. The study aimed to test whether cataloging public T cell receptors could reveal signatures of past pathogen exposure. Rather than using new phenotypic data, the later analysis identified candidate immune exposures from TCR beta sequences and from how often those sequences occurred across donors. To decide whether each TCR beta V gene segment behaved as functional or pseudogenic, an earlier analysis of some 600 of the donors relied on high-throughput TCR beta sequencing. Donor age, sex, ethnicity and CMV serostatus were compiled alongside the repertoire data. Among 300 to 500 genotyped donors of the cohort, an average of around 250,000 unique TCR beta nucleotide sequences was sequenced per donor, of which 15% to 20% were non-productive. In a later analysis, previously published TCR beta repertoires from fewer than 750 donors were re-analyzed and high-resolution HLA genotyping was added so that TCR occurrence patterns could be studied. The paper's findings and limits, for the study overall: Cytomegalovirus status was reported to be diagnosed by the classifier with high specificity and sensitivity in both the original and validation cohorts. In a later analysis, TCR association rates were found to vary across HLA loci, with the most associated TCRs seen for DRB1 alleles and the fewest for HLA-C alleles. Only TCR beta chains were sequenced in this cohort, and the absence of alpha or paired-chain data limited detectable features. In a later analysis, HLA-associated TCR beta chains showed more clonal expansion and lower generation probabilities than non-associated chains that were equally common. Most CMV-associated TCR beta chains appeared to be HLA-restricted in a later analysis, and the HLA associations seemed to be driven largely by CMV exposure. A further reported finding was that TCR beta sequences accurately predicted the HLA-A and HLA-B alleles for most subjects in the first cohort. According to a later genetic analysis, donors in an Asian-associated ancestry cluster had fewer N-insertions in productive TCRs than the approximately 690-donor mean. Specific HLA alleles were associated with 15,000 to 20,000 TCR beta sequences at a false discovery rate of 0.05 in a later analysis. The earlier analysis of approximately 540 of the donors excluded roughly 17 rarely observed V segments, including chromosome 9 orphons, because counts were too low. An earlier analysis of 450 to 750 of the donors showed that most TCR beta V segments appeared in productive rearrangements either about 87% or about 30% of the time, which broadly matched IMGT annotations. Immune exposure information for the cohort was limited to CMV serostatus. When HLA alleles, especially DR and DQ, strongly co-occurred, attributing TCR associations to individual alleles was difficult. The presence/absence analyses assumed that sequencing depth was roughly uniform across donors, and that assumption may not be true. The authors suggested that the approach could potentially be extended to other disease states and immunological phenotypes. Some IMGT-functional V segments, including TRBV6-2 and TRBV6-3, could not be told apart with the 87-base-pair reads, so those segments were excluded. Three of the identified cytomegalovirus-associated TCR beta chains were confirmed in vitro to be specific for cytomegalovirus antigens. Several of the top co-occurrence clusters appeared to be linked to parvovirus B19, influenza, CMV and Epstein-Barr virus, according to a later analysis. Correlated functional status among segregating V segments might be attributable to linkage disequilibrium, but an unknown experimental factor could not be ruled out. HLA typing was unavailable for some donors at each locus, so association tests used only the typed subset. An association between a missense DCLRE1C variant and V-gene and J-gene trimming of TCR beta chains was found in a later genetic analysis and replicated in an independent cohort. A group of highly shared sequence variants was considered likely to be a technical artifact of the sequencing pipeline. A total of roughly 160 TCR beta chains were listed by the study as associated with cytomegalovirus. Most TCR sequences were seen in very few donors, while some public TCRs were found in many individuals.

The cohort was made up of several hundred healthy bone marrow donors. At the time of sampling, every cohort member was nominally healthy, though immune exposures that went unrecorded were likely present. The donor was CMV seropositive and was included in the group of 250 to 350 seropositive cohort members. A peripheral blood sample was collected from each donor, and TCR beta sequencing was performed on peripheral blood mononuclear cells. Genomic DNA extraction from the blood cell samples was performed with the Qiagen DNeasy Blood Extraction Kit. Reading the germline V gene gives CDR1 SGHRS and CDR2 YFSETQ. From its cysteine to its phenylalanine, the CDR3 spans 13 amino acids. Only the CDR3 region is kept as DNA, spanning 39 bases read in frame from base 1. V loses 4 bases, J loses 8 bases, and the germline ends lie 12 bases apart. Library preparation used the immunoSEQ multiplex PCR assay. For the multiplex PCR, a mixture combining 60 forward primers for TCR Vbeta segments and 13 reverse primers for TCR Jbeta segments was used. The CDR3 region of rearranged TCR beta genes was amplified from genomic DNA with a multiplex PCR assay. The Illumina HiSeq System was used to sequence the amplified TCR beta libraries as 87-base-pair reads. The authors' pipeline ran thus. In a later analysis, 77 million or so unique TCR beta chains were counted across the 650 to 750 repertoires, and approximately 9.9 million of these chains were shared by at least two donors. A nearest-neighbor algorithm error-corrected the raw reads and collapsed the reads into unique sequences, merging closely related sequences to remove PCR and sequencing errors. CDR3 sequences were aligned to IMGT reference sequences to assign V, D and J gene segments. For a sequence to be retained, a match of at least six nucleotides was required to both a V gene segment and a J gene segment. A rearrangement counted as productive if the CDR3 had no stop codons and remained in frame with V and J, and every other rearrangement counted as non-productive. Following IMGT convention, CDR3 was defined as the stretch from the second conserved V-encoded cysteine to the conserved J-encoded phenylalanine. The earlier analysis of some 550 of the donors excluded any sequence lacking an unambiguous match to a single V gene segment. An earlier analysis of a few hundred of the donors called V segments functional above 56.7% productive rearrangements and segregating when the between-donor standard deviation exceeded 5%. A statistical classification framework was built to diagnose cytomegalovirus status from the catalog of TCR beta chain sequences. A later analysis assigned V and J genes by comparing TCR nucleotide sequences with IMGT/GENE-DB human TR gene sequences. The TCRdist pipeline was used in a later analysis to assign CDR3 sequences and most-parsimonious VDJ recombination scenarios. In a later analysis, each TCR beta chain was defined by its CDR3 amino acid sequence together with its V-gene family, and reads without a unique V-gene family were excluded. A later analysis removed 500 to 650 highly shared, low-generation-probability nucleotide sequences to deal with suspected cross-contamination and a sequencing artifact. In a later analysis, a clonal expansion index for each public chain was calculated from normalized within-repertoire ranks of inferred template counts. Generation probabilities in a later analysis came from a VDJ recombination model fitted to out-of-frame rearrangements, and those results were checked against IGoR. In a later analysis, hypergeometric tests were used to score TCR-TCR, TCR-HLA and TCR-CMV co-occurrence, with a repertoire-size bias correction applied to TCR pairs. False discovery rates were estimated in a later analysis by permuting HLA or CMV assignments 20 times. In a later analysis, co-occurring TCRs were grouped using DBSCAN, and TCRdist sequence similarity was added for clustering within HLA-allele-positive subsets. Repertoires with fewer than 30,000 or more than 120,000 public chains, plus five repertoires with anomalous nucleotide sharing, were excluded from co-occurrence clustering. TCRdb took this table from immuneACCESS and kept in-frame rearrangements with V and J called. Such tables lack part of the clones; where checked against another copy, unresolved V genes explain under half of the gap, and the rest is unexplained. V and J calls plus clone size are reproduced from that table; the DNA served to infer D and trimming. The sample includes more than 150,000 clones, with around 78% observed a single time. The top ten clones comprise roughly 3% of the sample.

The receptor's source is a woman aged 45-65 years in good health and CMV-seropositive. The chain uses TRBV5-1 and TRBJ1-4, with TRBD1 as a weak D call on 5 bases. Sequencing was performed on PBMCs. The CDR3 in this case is CASSVGVGEKLFF. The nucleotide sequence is TGCGCCAGCAGCGTAGGGGTTGGAGAAAAACTGTTTTTT.